This entry concerns a single T cell receptor beta chain. Its antigen is not identified. This sample is part of a study of cytomegalovirus exposure and HLA in healthy donors. Study-wide results and caveats: Reportedly, cytomegalovirus status was diagnosed with high sensitivity and specificity. Looking again later, the authors saw that most CMV-associated TCR beta chains seemed HLA-restricted.

V gave up 0 bases and J gave up 6 bases, with 9 bases separating them. The length of the CDR3 is 13 residues. Germline V gene data show CDR1 as SGHVS and CDR2 as FNYEAQ. Primers: 60 Vbeta forward and 13 Jbeta reverse. Per the study methods: Later, an analysis found around 80 million unique TCR beta chains, and around 12 million of these were shared. Sequencing used immunoSEQ multiplex PCR; TCRdb keeps in-frame clones, though not all of them. V, J and clone size derive from that table, while D and trimming were established from the DNA sequence. The repertoire holds tens of thousands of clones, with more than 70% as singletons.

Sample: PBMCs. The receptor's source is a male donor in good health and CMV-seropositive. The chain is built from TRBV7-6 and TRBJ2-7; D may be TRBD2 (7 bases). The CDR3 loop reads CASSLAGGLEQYF. The CDR3 coding sequence is TGTGCCAGCAGCTTAGCCGGGGGGCTCGAGCAGTACTTC.